Each of the 27 T cell receptor beta chains below was sequenced from the same sample in a study of OX40 agonist ivuxolimab in advanced cancers. Sequencing was performed with immunoSEQ multiplex PCR; in TCRdb, only in-frame clones are kept and a portion is missing. The sample lists about 58,000 clones; approximately 80% were seen once. Sequences were derived from CD4+ or CD8+ T cells sorted from blood, sampled in a trial of the OX40 agonist ivuxolimab. The source is an adult with an advanced solid tumor such as melanoma, head and neck, liver or kidney cancer.

This clone was observed a single time. The rearrangement uses TRBV5-4 and TRBJ2-2, with 9 positions matching TRBD1. The CDR3 is made up of 16 amino acids. Germline V CDR1 and CDR2: SGHNT, YYREEE (reference sequence). J gave up 5 bases and V 0 bases, and 5 bases lay outside the gene matches. The CDR3 loop reads CASSLEKGQGTGELFF. CDR3 bases: TGTGCCAGCAGCTTGGAGAAAGGACAGGGGACCGGGGAGCTGTTTTTT.

This clone was recorded a few times. This chain joins TRBV18 and TRBJ1-3, with D unresolved. Germline loops: CDR1 KGHSH, CDR2 LQKENI. With 4 bases removed from V and 3 bases from J, the gap between germline ends came to 13 bases. The length of the CDR3 is 15 residues. CDR3 nucleotides: TGTGCCAGCTCACAATCGACCGGCGGTGGAAACACCATATATTTT. It translates to CASSQSTGGGNTIYF.

The rearrangement joins TRBV18 to TRBJ1-1; D gene uncertain. The V gene lost 3 bases and the J gene lost 1 base, with 12 bases spanning the gap. This CDR3 contains 15 residues. Germline V gene lookup returns CDR1 KGHSH and CDR2 LQKENI. CDR3 coding DNA: TGTGCCAGCTCACCTTCTAGAGGATCGAACACTGAAGCTTTCTTT. This encodes CASSPSRGSNTEAFF.

This chain connects TRBV7-2 to TRBJ2-2; D is perhaps TRBD2 (5 bases). The V end was cut by 2 bases, the J end by 5 bases, with 9 bases between. Per the germline V gene, CDR1 is SGHTA and CDR2 is FQGNSA. The CDR3 sequence is 14 residues long. The CDR3 DNA sequence: TGTGCCAGCAGCTTACAGAGAGGGACCGGGGAGCTGTTTTTT. Protein sequence: CASSLQRGTGELFF.

CDR3 residues: CASSEQGGTGELFF. The CDR3 region has the DNA TGTGCCAGCAGTGAACAGGGGGGCACCGGGGAGCTGTTTTTT. J is TRBJ2-2 and V is TRBV7-2; 8 nucleotides align to TRBD1. The V and J ends lost 6 bases and 4 bases, in that order; junction bases with no gene match: 4. The CDR3 has 14 amino acids. CDR1 is SGHTA and CDR2 is FQGNSA in the germline V gene.

The J gene is TRBJ1-1, the V gene TRBV13; a weak D match, TRBD1 (6 bases). V lost 5 bases, J lost 1 base, and 8 bases lay in between. The germline V gene encodes CDR1 PRHDT and CDR2 FYEKMQ (reference sequence). The CDR3 has 13 amino acids. The CDR3 spells CASSEQGNTEAFF. The CDR3 coding sequence is TGTGCCAGCAGCGAACAGGGGAACACTGAAGCTTTCTTT.

This rearrangement joins TRBV5-4 to TRBJ2-7; TRBD2 matches 8 bases. V was pared by 3 bases and J by 2 bases, with 4 bases of the junction left unmatched. Germline loops: CDR1 SGHNT, CDR2 YYREEE (reference sequence). The CDR3 consists of 14 residues. CDR3: CASSSGTRAYEQYF. CDR3 nucleotide sequence: TGTGCCAGCAGCTCCGGGACTAGAGCCTACGAGCAGTACTTC.

V gene TRBV6-1 combines with J gene TRBJ2-7, with 7 positions matching TRBD2. The CDR3 sequence is 12 residues long. Trimming at V came to 8 bases and at J to 0 bases, leaving 1 base not matched to a gene. Germline CDR1 and CDR2: MNHNS and SASEGT. CDR3 nucleotides: TGTGCCAGCTCGGGGGGCTCCTACGAGCAGTACTTC. Amino acids: CASSGGSYEQYF.

The chain has TRBV18 and TRBJ2-3; D might be TRBD1 (5 bases). Trimming shortened V by 3 bases and J by 0 bases, and 10 bases separated the two germline ends. The CDR3 consists of 15 residues. Per the germline V gene, CDR1 is KGHSH and CDR2 is LQKENI. For the CDR3, the DNA is TGTGCCAGCTCACCTCGGACACCTAGCACAGATACGCAGTATTTT. It specifies CASSPRTPSTDTQYF.

V gene TRBV7-3 combines with J gene TRBJ2-5; D not resolved. The last part of the DNA fits TRBJ2-7 better; the J call may be wrong. There are 13 residues in the CDR3. From germline, CDR1 is SGHTA and CDR2 FQGTGA. The CDR3 nucleotides read TGTGCCAGCAGCTTAGGTAGACGGGACGAGCAGTACTTC. It translates to CASSLGRRDEQYF.

This chain joins TRBV7-2 and TRBJ2-1, with 8 positions matching TRBD2. The V segment lost 1 base and the J segment 2 bases; nucleotides outside the gene matches: 7. CDR3 length: 17 residues. The V gene's germline CDR1 is SGHTA and CDR2 FQGNSA. CDR3 sequence: CASSLGYSGSTYNEQFF. CDR3 DNA sequence: TGTGCCAGCAGCTTAGGATACAGCGGGAGCACCTACAATGAGCAGTTCTTC.

This chain uses TRBV29-1 with TRBJ1-2; 7 nucleotides line up with TRBD1. The trim removed 3 bases at V and 3 bases at J, leaving 16 bases unmatched. In germline, CDR1 is SQVTM, CDR2 ANQGSEA. This CDR3 is 17 amino acids long. This chain's CDR3 is CSVDARQGTPPHYGYTF. For the CDR3, the DNA is TGCAGCGTTGATGCCCGACAGGGCACGCCACCCCACTATGGCTACACCTTC.

The gene calls are TRBV18 and TRBJ1-1; D might be TRBD1 (6 bases). The germline CDR1 and CDR2 sequences are KGHSH and LQKENI. This CDR3 region has 14 residues. The V and J ends lost 2 bases and 0 bases respectively, with 7 bases between them. Here the CDR3 DNA reads TGTGCCAGCTCACCAGGGGGCTTGAACACTGAAGCTTTCTTT. It codes for CASSPGGLNTEAFF.

This sequence joins TRBV6-5 and TRBJ2-1, with a tentative D call TRBD2 (5 bases). Germline V lookup: CDR1 MNHEY, CDR2 SVGAGI. The V end lost 2 bases, the J end lost 4 bases, and 9 bases lay between the germline ends. This CDR3 comprises 14 residues. The CDR3 nucleotides read TGTGCCAGCAGTTACCTCGGGGTTTACAATGAGCAGTTCTTC. Translated: CASSYLGVYNEQFF.

This clone was seen a single time. The rearrangement joins TRBV15 to TRBJ1-2; D remains unclear. The CDR3 runs to 12 residues. Trimming cost V 1 base and J 8 bases, with 8 bases left between them. Germline V gene sequence: CDR1 LNHNV, CDR2 YYDKDF (reference sequence). Here the CDR3 reads CATSRGGGGYTF. In nucleotides, the CDR3 is TGTGCCACCAGCAGAGGCGGAGGCGGCTACACCTTC.

The rearrangement joins TRBV9 to TRBJ2-4; D unclear. Trimming removed 2 bases from V and 5 bases from J, with 8 bases in between. CDR1 and CDR2 from the germline V gene are SGDLS and YYNGEE. This CDR3 contains 13 residues. The CDR3, as DNA: TGTGCCAGCAGCGTTGGACCTCAAAACATTCAGTACTTC. Its translation: CASSVGPQNIQYF.

Only a few counts were recorded for this clone. V usage is TRBV29-1 and J usage is TRBJ2-5, with 9 bases aligning to TRBD2. With V trimmed by 5 bases and J by 5 bases, 6 bases remained unmatched. Germline CDR1 SQVTM, CDR2 ANQGSEA. The CDR3 totals 13 residues. The CDR3: CSVSAGGPETQYF. CDR3 DNA sequence: TGCAGCGTTTCTGCGGGAGGGCCTGAGACCCAGTACTTC.

V and J are TRBV19 and TRBJ1-1; possible D gene TRBD1, 5 bases. Germline-derived CDR1 and CDR2 are LNHDA and SQIVND (reference sequence). Trimming left V 0 bases short and J 3 bases short, with 11 bases between. The CDR3 is made up of 15 amino acids. The CDR3 sequence: CASSIDGGGYTEAFF. CDR3 coding DNA: TGTGCCAGTAGTATAGATGGGGGTGGTTACACTGAAGCTTTCTTT. Complete variable domain (other parts from reference TRBV19 and TRBJ1-1): DGGITQSPKYLFRKEGQNVTLSCEQNLNHDAMYWYRQDPGQGLRLIYYSQIVNDFQKGDIAEGYSVSREKKESFPLTVTSAQKNPTAFYLCASSIDGGGYTEAFFGQGTRLTVV.

V gene TRBV5-1 combines with J gene TRBJ1-1; no firm D call. CDR1 and CDR2 from the germline V gene are SGHRS and YFSETQ. The CDR3 runs to 14 residues. V lost 2 bases to trimming and J lost 0 bases, with 8 bases between them. The CDR3 DNA reads as TGCGCCAGCAGCTTTGGGGATCTGAACACTGAAGCTTTCTTT. Its translation: CASSFGDLNTEAFF.

The chain uses TRBV11-3 and TRBJ2-3; unclear D gene. The CDR3 contains 11 residues. Germline V gene lookup returns CDR1 SGHNT and CDR2 YENEEA. Trimming removed 7 bases at V and 3 bases at J, with 5 bases between. Here the CDR3 DNA reads TGTGCCAGCACCTCGACAGATACGCAGTATTTT. This gives the protein CASTSTDTQYF.

The chain joins TRBV6-1 to TRBJ2-1, with D unclear. CDR1 and CDR2 (germline): MNHNS, SASEGT. V was clipped by 8 bases and J by 3 bases, with 14 bases between them. This CDR3 region has 14 residues. Here the CDR3 reads CASGLVAGYNEQFF. In DNA form, the CDR3 reads TGTGCCAGCGGTTTGGTAGCAGGCTACAATGAGCAGTTCTTC.

The rearrangement joins TRBV5-1 to TRBJ1-5; no clear D gene. CDR1 SGHRS and CDR2 YFSETQ come from the germline V gene. The CDR3 is made up of 15 amino acids. The V end lost 2 bases, the J end lost 2 bases, and 11 bases lay between the germline ends. As DNA, the CDR3 is TGCGCCAGCAGCTTATACGGAGACCGCAATCAGCCCCAGCATTTT. Translating gives CASSLYGDRNQPQHF.

This chain connects TRBV5-6 to TRBJ2-3; D might be TRBD1 (6 bases). Deletions cut 6 bases from V and 5 bases from J, with 7 bases between. This CDR3 region has 11 residues. The germline CDR1 and CDR2 sequences are SGHDT and YYEEEE. CDR3: CASTQGDTQYF. CDR3 bases: TGTGCCAGCACACAGGGAGATACGCAGTATTTT.

This clone was detected only once. The chain uses TRBV7-6 and TRBJ2-1; D ambiguous. The germline CDR1 and CDR2 sequences are SGHVS and FNYEAQ. V shed 0 bases and J shed 4 bases, with 13 bases lying between them. The CDR3 is 16 amino acids. The CDR3 DNA follows: TGTGCCAGCAGCTTAGCGTGGACCGCACAGTACAATGAGCAGTTCTTC. It codes for CASSLAWTAQYNEQFF. The whole variable domain, filled in from reference TRBV7-6 and TRBJ2-1, reads GAGVSQSPRYKVTKRGQDVALRCDPISGHVSLYWYRQALGQGPEFLTYFNYEAQQDKSGLPNDRFSAERPEGSISTLTIQRTEQRDSAMYRCASSLAWTAQYNEQFFGPGTRLTVL.

The genes are TRBV29-1 and TRBJ2-3; TRBD2 aligns across 8 bases. This CDR3 contains 15 residues. The germline V gene has CDR1 SQVTM and CDR2 ANQGSEA. J was trimmed by 0 bases and V by 4 bases; bases with no gene match: 6. The CDR3 sequence is CSVVLAGPSTDTQYF. In nucleotides, the CDR3 is TGCAGCGTTGTCCTAGCGGGCCCTAGCACAGATACGCAGTATTTT.

DNA of the CDR3: TGTGCCAGCACCGTCCCTAGCGGCTACAATGAGCAGTTCTTC. Translating it yields CASTVPSGYNEQFF. J is TRBJ2-1 and V is TRBV28, with 7 nucleotides matching TRBD2. Germline CDR1 is MDHEN and CDR2 is SYDVKM. The CDR3 loop spans 14 amino acids. The J segment lost 3 bases and the V segment lost 7 bases, leaving 6 bases of the junction unmatched. The full variable domain, with the rest looked up from reference TRBV28 and TRBJ2-1, is DVKVTQSSRYLVKRTGEKVFLECVQDMDHENMFWYRQDPGLGLRLIYFSYDVKMKEKGDIPEGYSVSREKKERFSLILESASTNQTSMYLCASTVPSGYNEQFFGPGTRLTVL.

The chain employs TRBV19 and TRBJ2-7; 10 positions agree with TRBD1. Trimming cost V 3 bases and J 0 bases; bases outside gene matches: 2. The CDR3 has 15 amino acids. The V gene's germline CDR1 is LNHDA and CDR2 SQIVND (reference sequence). The CDR3 DNA reads TGTGCCAGTAGTATCAGGACAGGGGGCTCCTACGAGCAGTACTTC. This codes for CASSIRTGGSYEQYF. The whole variable domain, filled in from reference TRBV19 and TRBJ2-7, reads DGGITQSPKYLFRKEGQNVTLSCEQNLNHDAMYWYRQDPGQGLRLIYYSQIVNDFQKGDIAEGYSVSREKKESFPLTVTSAQKNPTAFYLCASSIRTGGSYEQYFGPGTRLTVT.